The 24 T cell receptor beta chains listed next were all sequenced from one sample in a study of blood T cell repertoires in COVID-19. Only in-frame clones appear in the TCRdb table, and some are missing; sequencing was by immunoSEQ multiplex PCR. The data show hundreds of thousands of clones, 75% to 85% seen once. The specimen sequenced was peripheral blood. The receptors stem from a woman aged 55 to 70 with active or convalescent COVID-19.

The CDR3 loop reads CASSRGTGVLEETQYF. Here the CDR3 DNA reads TGTGCCAGCAGCCGTGGGACAGGGGTCTTGGAAGAGACCCAGTACTTC. V is TRBV3-1 (or the pseudogene TRBV3-2) and J is TRBJ2-5, with 10 positions matching TRBD1. With 4 bases clipped from V and 3 bases from J, the junction kept 8 bases outside the gene matches. The CDR3 is 16 residues long. In germline, CDR1 is LGHDT, CDR2 YNNKEL (reference sequence).

CDR3 DNA: TGCGCCAGCAGCTTCCGGGACACTTCGGGGAACACTGAAGCTTTCTTT. This gives the protein CASSFRDTSGNTEAFF. The chain is built from TRBV5-1 and TRBJ1-1; weak D call: TRBD1 (6 bases). CDR3 length: 16 amino acids. CDR1 is SGHRS and CDR2 is YFSETQ in the germline V gene. Trimming removed 2 bases at V and 1 base at J, with 15 bases between.

The V gene is TRBV27, the J gene TRBJ1-1; 7 bases fit TRBD1. This CDR3 has 15 amino acids. CDR1 is MNHEY, CDR2 SMNVEV, per germline (reference sequence). Trimming took 5 bases from V and 6 from J; bases not matched to a gene: 12. The chain's CDR3 is CASSPASTGRAEAFF. CDR3 nucleotides: TGTGCCAGCAGTCCTGCTTCGACAGGGCGCGCTGAAGCTTTCTTT.

This clone was counted only a few times. The chain is built from TRBV19 and TRBJ1-1; 8 bases map to TRBD1. CDR3 length: 13 amino acids. Per germline, CDR1 LNHDA and CDR2 SQIVND (reference sequence). With 6 bases clipped from V and 6 bases from J, the junction kept 6 bases outside the gene matches. The CDR3 region has the DNA TGTGCCAGTAGGGGGACAGGAACCTCTGAAGCTTTCTTT. Protein: CASRGTGTSEAFF.

This sequence joins TRBV9 and TRBJ2-1; D might be TRBD1 (5 bases). The CDR3 is made up of 15 amino acids. Germline loops: CDR1 SGDLS, CDR2 YYNGEE. V gave up 3 bases and J gave up 7 bases, with 17 bases separating them. The DNA of the CDR3 is TGTGCCAGCAGCGGTAAGCAGGGTAGGTCAAATGAGCAGTTCTTC. This encodes CASSGKQGRSNEQFF.

The chain carries TRBV2 and TRBJ1-2, with a tentative D call TRBD1 (6 bases). Germline V CDR1 and CDR2: SNHLY, FYNNEI. Between the trimmed V and J ends, which lost 6 bases and 1 base, there was a span of 15 bases. The CDR3 has 15 residues. DNA for the CDR3: TGTGCCAGCAGAAGGACAGCCTTTATTAACTATGGCTACACCTTC. It specifies CASRRTAFINYGYTF.

Turning to this clone: This CDR3 is also generated by other DNA sequences in the sample. The V gene is TRBV7-2, the J gene TRBJ2-5, with 16 bases lining up with TRBD2. The CDR3 spans 16 residues. Germline V CDR1 and CDR2: SGHTA, FQGNSA. Unmatched junction bases numbered 5, after V lost 5 bases and J lost 5 bases. The DNA for the CDR3 is TGTGCCAGCAGCCGGGGACTAGCGGGGGGGCGGGAGACCCAGTACTTC. Translated: CASSRGLAGGRETQYF.

The J gene is TRBJ1-2, the V gene TRBV5-1; 8 nucleotides line up with TRBD1. CDR1 and CDR2 (germline): SGHRS, YFSETQ. The ends lost 0 bases at V and 8 bases at J; junction bases unmatched: 12. The CDR3 length is 16 residues. The CDR3 DNA reads TGCGCCAGCAGCTTGGTCGCAGGGGGCGAATGGAGAGGCTACACCTTC. Translation gives CASSLVAGGEWRGYTF.

The CDR3 loop reads CASSYPQGGETYEQYF. The CDR3 nucleotides read TGTGCCAGCAGTTACCCGCAGGGAGGGGAAACCTACGAGCAGTACTTC. The gene calls are TRBV6-5 and TRBJ2-7; 7 positions agree with TRBD2. J gave up 2 bases and V 2 bases, and 9 bases lay outside the gene matches. The CDR3 totals 16 residues. Germline lookup yields CDR1 MNHEY and CDR2 SVGAGI.

This chain uses TRBV12-3 or TRBV12-4 with TRBJ2-5; TRBD2 matches 10 bases. The CDR3 runs 12 residues. J gave up 3 bases and V 10 bases, and 2 bases lay outside the gene matches. The CDR3 DNA sequence: TGTGCCAACAGCGGGGGGGAAGAGACCCAGTACTTC. Translation gives CANSGGEETQYF.

DNA for the CDR3: TGTGCCAGCAGCCAAGGGCAGATTAATGAAAAACTGTTTTTT. It codes for CASSQGQINEKLFF. The J gene is TRBJ1-4, the V gene TRBV3-1 (or the pseudogene TRBV3-2); unclear D gene. V lost 1 base and J 4 bases, leaving 7 bases between the germline ends. The CDR3 length is 14 residues. Looked up from germline, CDR1 is LGHDT and CDR2 is YNNKEL (reference sequence).

The rearrangement uses TRBV27 and TRBJ2-4, with D possibly matching TRBD2 (6 bases). Germline loops: CDR1 MNHEY, CDR2 SMNVEV (reference sequence). This CDR3 is built from 15 residues. V was clipped by 0 bases and J by 4 bases, with 10 bases between them. CDR3 loop: CASSLSGGAKNIQYF. The CDR3 DNA follows: TGTGCCAGCAGTTTATCCGGCGGGGCAAAAAACATTCAGTACTTC.

The chain joins TRBV18 to TRBJ2-5; no definite D call. The CDR3 contains 14 residues. The germline CDR1 and CDR2 sequences are KGHSH and LQKENI. The V end lost 3 bases, the J end lost 4 bases, and 12 bases lay between the germline ends. The CDR3 sequence: CASSPGWPGETQYF. The DNA for the CDR3 is TGTGCCAGCTCACCTGGGTGGCCGGGAGAGACCCAGTACTTC. Supplemented by reference TRBV18 and TRBJ2-5, the full variable domain reads NAGVMQNPRHLVRRRGQEARLRCSPMKGHSHVYWYRQLPEEGLKFMVYLQKENIIDESGMPKERFSAEFPKEGPSILRIQQVVRGDSAAYFCASSPGWPGETQYFGPGTRLLVL.

In the case of this clone: At the DNA level, this CDR3 is encoded by other sequences in the same sample as well. The chain is built from TRBV3-1 (or the pseudogene TRBV3-2) and TRBJ2-5, with D possibly being TRBD1 (6 bases). Trimming took 3 bases from V and 1 from J, leaving 6 bases between them. From germline, CDR1 is LGHDT and CDR2 YNNKEL (reference sequence). The CDR3 spans 13 residues. The CDR3 DNA reads TGTGCCAGCAGCCAGGGGGCCCAAGAGACCCAGTACTTC. The encoded protein is CASSQGAQETQYF.

The rearrangement links TRBV27 to TRBJ2-1; TRBD1 agrees at 8 bases. CDR3 length equals 15 residues. Trimming cost V 3 bases and J 4 bases; bases outside gene matches: 5. Germline V gives CDR1 MNHEY, CDR2 SMNVEV (reference sequence). The CDR3 DNA reads TGTGCCAGCAGTTTGCCCGGGACAGGTTACAATGAGCAGTTCTTC. Protein sequence: CASSLPGTGYNEQFF.

The chain carries TRBV5-1 and TRBJ1-1; D remains unclear. CDR1 SGHRS and CDR2 YFSETQ come from the germline V gene. The CDR3 consists of 13 residues. V lost 4 bases to trimming and J lost 2 bases, with 9 bases between them. This chain's CDR3 is CASSMAVNTEAFF. The CDR3 coding sequence is TGCGCCAGCAGCATGGCGGTTAACACTGAAGCTTTCTTT.

The count of this clone is one. The chain is built from TRBV5-1 and TRBJ1-1; the match to TRBD1 covers 7 bases. The CDR3 runs to 15 residues. The trim removed 5 bases at V and 2 bases at J, leaving 9 bases unmatched. Germline CDR1 SGHRS, CDR2 YFSETQ. The CDR3 sequence: CASRPPTGSNTEAFF. In nucleotides, the CDR3 is TGCGCCAGCAGACCACCGACAGGGTCAAACACTGAAGCTTTCTTT.

The rearrangement joins TRBV14 to TRBJ2-4, with 8 bases identical to TRBD2. J lost 4 bases, V lost 4 bases, and 12 bases had no gene match. From germline, CDR1 is SGHDN and CDR2 FVKESK. CDR3 length: 17 residues. The DNA for the CDR3 is TGTGCCAGCAGCCCCCGTAGTAGCGGGGCATCTAAAAACATTCAGTACTTC. It encodes CASSPRSSGASKNIQYF.

The chain employs TRBV5-1 and TRBJ2-2; 8 bases fit TRBD1. Germline lookup yields CDR1 SGHRS and CDR2 YFSETQ. The CDR3 is 16 amino acids. Losses at the gene ends were 0 bases for V and 3 bases for J; bases not matched to a gene: 4. The CDR3 nucleotides read TGCGCCAGCAGCTTGGTGGTGACAGGGGACACCGGGGAGCTGTTTTTT. Amino acid sequence: CASSLVVTGDTGELFF.

The V and J genes are TRBV5-6 and TRBJ2-5, with 8 bases fitting TRBD1. The CDR3 covers 13 residues. The V gene's germline CDR1 is SGHDT and CDR2 YYEEEE. With V trimmed by 4 bases and J by 7 bases, 6 bases remained unmatched. The CDR3 is CASSVQGAGTQYF. The CDR3 DNA is TGTGCCAGCAGCGTCCAGGGGGCAGGGACCCAGTACTTC.

The genes are TRBV2 and TRBJ1-6; D is unresolved. Germline values: CDR1 SNHLY, CDR2 FYNNEI. V lost 3 bases, J lost 2 bases, and 8 bases lay in between. The CDR3 runs to 15 residues. The CDR3, as DNA: TGTGCCAGCAGTGACAGGATAACCTATAATTCACCCCTCCACTTT. Protein product: CASSDRITYNSPLHF.

The chain employs TRBV2 and TRBJ1-1; perhaps TRBD1 as D (5 bases). Germline CDR1 SNHLY, CDR2 FYNNEI. V was clipped by 10 bases and J by 1 base, with 10 bases between them. CDR3 length: 12 residues. The CDR3 bases are TGTGCCAACCTAGGACAGAACACTGAAGCTTTCTTT. It codes for CANLGQNTEAFF.

This rearrangement joins TRBV5-8 to TRBJ1-5; TRBD1 might be the D (6 bases). Germline CDR1 reads SGHTS; CDR2 reads YDEGEE. Trimming took 6 bases from V and 7 from J, leaving 20 bases between them. The CDR3 length is 15 residues. In nucleotides, the CDR3 is TGTGCCAGCACCTCCGGGACAAGTCGAATCCAGCCCCAGCATTTT. Its translation: CASTSGTSRIQPQHF. The full variable domain, with the rest looked up from reference TRBV5-8 and TRBJ1-5, is EAGVTQSPTHLIKTRGQQATLRCSPISGHTSVYWYQQALGLGLQFLLWYDEGEERNRGNFPPRFSGRQFPNYSSELNVNALELEDSALYLCASTSGTSRIQPQHFGDGTRLSIL.

The chain links TRBV6-5 to TRBJ1-2; D unresolved. This CDR3 comprises 13 residues. CDR1 MNHEY and CDR2 SVGAGI come from the germline V gene. V was cut by 0 bases and J by 2 bases, with 4 bases left in between. CDR3 DNA: TGTGCCAGCAGTTACTCCGGGAACTATGGCTACACCTTC. Protein product: CASSYSGNYGYTF.